A selection of T cell receptor beta chains follows, all from one sample in a study of blood T cells in healthy people across ages. TCRdb processed the 5' RACE reads anew with MiXCR; each CDR3 protein has one entry. Here the sample spans 870,000 or so distinct CDR3 sequences, around 28% being singletons. The sequenced sample was blood. The receptors shown here come from a woman of 80 years or more in good health. CDR3s include the opening cysteine and the closing phenylalanine or tryptophan. Each record gives: D gene, V gene, clone size, CDR3 length, J gene, CDR3 protein, CDR3 DNA. The D gene is left open where the match is weak. Clone size is not always given. Where it is, it says once, few, many or a class for expanded clones.

NA	TRBV27	few	14	TRBJ1-5	CASSFLRGGQPQHF	TGTGCCAGCAGTTTCCTTAGGGGTGGACAGCCCCAGCATTTT
NA	TRBV7-2	NA	14	TRBJ2-1	CAGRWGEAYNEQFF	TGTGCCGGCAGATGGGGGGAGGCCTACAATGAGCAGTTCTTC
TRBD2	TRBV7-2	many	15	TRBJ2-3	CASSLTSGAPDTQYF	TGTGCCAGCAGCTTGACTAGCGGGGCTCCAGATACGCAGTATTTT
NA	TRBV30	NA	11	TRBJ2-5	CAWRVARGVYF	TGTGCCTGGAGAGTGGCGAGGGGGGTGTACTTC
NA	TRBV21-1	NA	16	TRBJ2-7	CASSPLGGKSSYEQYF	TGTGCCAGCAGCCCCCTGGGGGGGAAGAGCTCCTACGAGCAGTACTTC
TRBD2	TRBV3-1	many	16	TRBJ2-5	CASSQVPSGGLETQYF	TGTGCCAGCAGCCAAGTTCCTAGCGGGGGATTGGAGACCCAGTACTTC
TRBD2	TRBV12-3/TRBV12-4	many	18	TRBJ2-7	CASSPGLAGGQSSYEQYF	TGTGCCAGCAGTCCTGGACTAGCGGGGGGCCAAAGCTCCTACGAGCAGTACTTC
TRBD1	TRBV11-2	NA	16	TRBJ1-2	CASSLEGTGLTGGYTF	TGTGCCAGCAGCTTAGAAGGGACAGGTTTAACGGGAGGCTACACCTTC
TRBD2	TRBV7-2	NA	14	TRBJ2-2	CASSVSGGIGELFF	TGTGCCAGCAGCGTCAGCGGGGGTATCGGGGAGCTGTTTTTT
NA	TRBV7-2	many	13	TRBJ2-1	CASSLGWGGEQFF	TGTGCCAGCAGCTTAGGATGGGGAGGTGAGCAGTTCTTC
NA	TRBV9	many	16	TRBJ2-1	CASSGSVVGPDNEQFF	TGTGCCAGCAGCGGCTCTGTGGTAGGGCCGGACAATGAGCAGTTCTTC
NA	TRBV5-6	many	16	TRBJ1-2	CASSLYGTTNSYGYTF	TGTGCCAGCAGCTTGTACGGGACAACAAATAGCTATGGCTACACCTTC
NA	TRBV20-1	many	14	TRBJ2-3	CSARRRLGTDTQYF	TGCAGTGCGAGACGACGGTTGGGGACAGATACGCAGTATTTT
NA	TRBV7-9	NA	15	TRBJ1-1	CAISEGGALNTEAFF	TGTGCCATCTCCGAGGGGGGAGCGCTCAACACTGAAGCTTTCTTT
NA	TRBV4-2	many	15	TRBJ2-3	CASSQRARGGDTQYF	TGTGCCAGCAGCCAAAGAGCCCGGGGTGGAGATACGCAGTATTTT
NA	TRBV6-2/TRBV6-3	NA	14	TRBJ1-2	CASSPGRPAYGYTF	TGTGCCAGCAGCCCCGGACGGCCCGCTTATGGCTACACCTTC
TRBD2	TRBV7-8	NA	20	TRBJ2-5	CASSLKGLVGGSRYQETQYF	TGTGCCAGCAGCTTAAAGGGACTAGTGGGGGGCTCGCGGTACCAAGAGACCCAGTACTTC
TRBD1	TRBV5-1	NA	16	TRBJ2-2	CASSFFDRGGSGELFF	TGCGCCAGCAGCTTTTTCGACAGGGGAGGTTCCGGGGAGCTGTTTTTT
TRBD1	TRBV20-1	many	15	TRBJ2-3	CSARPPRGMRGTQYF	TGCAGTGCTAGACCACCCAGGGGGATGAGGGGTACGCAGTATTTT
TRBD2	TRBV2	few	13	TRBJ2-7	CASKDWVAGEQYF	TGTGCCAGCAAAGATTGGGTAGCGGGCGAGCAGTACTTC
NA	TRBV30	once	13	TRBJ1-2	CAWSSADNYGYTF	TGTGCCTGGAGTTCGGCAGATAACTATGGCTACACCTTC
TRBD1	TRBV6-5	few	15	TRBJ1-2	CASSYKGQGIGGYTF	TGTGCCAGCAGTTACAAGGGACAGGGGATAGGTGGCTACACCTTC
NA	TRBV12-3/TRBV12-4	NA	13	TRBJ2-5	CASSTSFEETQYF	TGTGCCAGCAGCACGAGCTTCGAAGAGACCCAGTACTTC
NA	TRBV18	NA	18	TRBJ2-1	CASTQKPGVRSSYNEQFF	TGTGCCAGCACACAAAAGCCCGGGGTCAGGAGCTCCTACAATGAGCAGTTCTTC
TRBD2	TRBV5-5	many	14	TRBJ2-5	CASSWTSGEETQYF	TGTGCCAGCAGCTGGACTAGCGGGGAAGAGACCCAGTACTTC
NA	TRBV6-5	many	14	TRBJ1-2	CATYRAGTVYGYTF	TGTGCCACCTACCGGGCGGGGACGGTCTATGGCTACACCTTC
TRBD2	TRBV3-1	few	19	TRBJ2-7	CASSQEVIAGGPFSYEQYF	TGTGCCAGCAGCCAAGAGGTAATAGCGGGGGGCCCGTTCTCCTACGAGCAGTACTTC
TRBD1	TRBV20-1	many	13	TRBJ1-2	CSASHRGGHGYTF	TGCAGTGCTAGCCACAGGGGCGGTCATGGCTACACCTTC
NA	TRBV5-4	many	15	TRBJ2-1	CASSPPSRAYNEQFF	TGTGCCAGCAGCCCCCCCTCCAGAGCCTACAATGAGCAGTTCTTC
NA	TRBV6-1	many	13	TRBJ1-5	CATSLMSNQPQHF	TGTGCCACCTCTCTTATGAGCAATCAGCCCCAGCATTTT
NA	TRBV15	many	14	TRBJ2-7	CATSRDQGSNEQYF	TGTGCCACCAGCAGAGATCAGGGGTCTAACGAGCAGTACTTC
NA	TRBV2	NA	12	TRBJ2-2	CASMIRGGELFF	TGTGCCAGCATGATCCGGGGCGGGGAGCTGTTTTTT
NA	TRBV12-3/TRBV12-4	few	15	TRBJ1-3	CASSPNTDAGNTIYF	TGTGCCAGCAGTCCCAACACTGACGCCGGAAACACCATATATTTT
NA	TRBV5-4	NA	14	TRBJ2-2	CAISRASNTGELFF	TGTGCCATCAGCCGGGCCTCGAACACCGGGGAGCTGTTTTTT
NA	TRBV27	many	13	TRBJ2-1	CASSLSQSGEQFF	TGTGCCAGCAGTTTATCCCAGTCTGGTGAGCAGTTCTTC
NA	TRBV4-3	many	15	TRBJ2-1	CASSQDPGIYNEQFF	TGCGCCAGCAGCCAAGATCCAGGGATCTACAATGAGCAGTTCTTC
NA	TRBV7-9	NA	12	TRBJ2-5	CASGLAPSEQYF	TGTGCCAGCGGCTTAGCCCCATCAGAGCAGTACTTC
TRBD2	TRBV29-1	NA	17	TRBJ2-3	CSVDWGTSGGATDTQYF	TGCAGCGTCGATTGGGGCACTAGCGGGGGGGCAACAGATACGCAGTATTTT
NA	TRBV11-3	once	13	TRBJ2-1	CAISELGSNEQFF	TGTGCCATCAGCGAACTAGGGTCCAATGAGCAGTTCTTC
TRBD1	TRBV6-5	many	16	TRBJ2-3	CASSNPGTGYTDTQYF	TGTGCCAGCAGTAACCCCGGGACAGGGTACACAGATACGCAGTATTTT
NA	TRBV6-5	many	15	TRBJ2-6	CASRARGSGANVLTF	TGTGCCAGCAGGGCCCGGGGCTCTGGGGCCAACGTCCTGACTTTC
TRBD2	TRBV7-9	many	13	TRBJ2-1	CASSSGLANEQFF	TGTGCCAGCAGCTCTGGACTAGCCAATGAGCAGTTCTTC